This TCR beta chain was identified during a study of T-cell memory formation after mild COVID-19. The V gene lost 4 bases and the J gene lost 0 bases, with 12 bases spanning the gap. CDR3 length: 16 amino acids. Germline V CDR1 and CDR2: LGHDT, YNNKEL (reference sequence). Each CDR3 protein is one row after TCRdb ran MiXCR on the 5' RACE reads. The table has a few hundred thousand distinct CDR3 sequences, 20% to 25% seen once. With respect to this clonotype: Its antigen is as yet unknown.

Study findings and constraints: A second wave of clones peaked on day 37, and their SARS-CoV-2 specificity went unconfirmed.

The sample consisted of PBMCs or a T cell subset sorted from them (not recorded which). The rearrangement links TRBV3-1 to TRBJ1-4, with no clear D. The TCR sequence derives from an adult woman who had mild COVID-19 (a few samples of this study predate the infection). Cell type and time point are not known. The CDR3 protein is CASSPPSGATNEKLFF. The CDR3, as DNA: TGTGCCAGCAGCCCTCCGTCTGGGGCAACTAATGAAAAACTGTTTTTT.